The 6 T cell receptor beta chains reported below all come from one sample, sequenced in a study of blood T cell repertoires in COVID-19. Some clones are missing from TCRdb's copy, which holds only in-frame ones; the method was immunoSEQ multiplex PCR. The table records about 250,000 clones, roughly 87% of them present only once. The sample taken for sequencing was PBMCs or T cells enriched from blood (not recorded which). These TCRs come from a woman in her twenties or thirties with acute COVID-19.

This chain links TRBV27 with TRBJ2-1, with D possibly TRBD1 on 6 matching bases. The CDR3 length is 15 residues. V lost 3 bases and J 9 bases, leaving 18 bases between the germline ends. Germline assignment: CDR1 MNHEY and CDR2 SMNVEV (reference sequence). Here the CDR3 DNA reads TGTGCCAGCAGTTTTCCCGGGACGCAAGGGGGTGAGCAGTTCTTC. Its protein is CASSFPGTQGGEQFF.

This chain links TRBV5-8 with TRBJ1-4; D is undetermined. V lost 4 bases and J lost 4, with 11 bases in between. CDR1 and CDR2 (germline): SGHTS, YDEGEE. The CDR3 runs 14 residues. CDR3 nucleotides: TGTGCCAGCAGCCCCGGGATCCATAATGAAAAACTGTTTTTT. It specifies CASSPGIHNEKLFF. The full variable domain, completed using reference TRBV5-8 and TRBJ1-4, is EAGVTQSPTHLIKTRGQQATLRCSPISGHTSVYWYQQALGLGLQFLLWYDEGEERNRGNFPPRFSGRQFPNYSSELNVNALELEDSALYLCASSPGIHNEKLFFGSGTQLSVL.

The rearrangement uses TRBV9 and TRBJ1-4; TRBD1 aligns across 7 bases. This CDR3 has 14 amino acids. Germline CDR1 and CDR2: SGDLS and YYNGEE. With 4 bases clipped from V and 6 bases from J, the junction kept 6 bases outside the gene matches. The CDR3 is CASSYGTDDEKLFF. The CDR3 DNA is TGTGCCAGCAGCTACGGGACAGATGATGAAAAACTGTTTTTT.

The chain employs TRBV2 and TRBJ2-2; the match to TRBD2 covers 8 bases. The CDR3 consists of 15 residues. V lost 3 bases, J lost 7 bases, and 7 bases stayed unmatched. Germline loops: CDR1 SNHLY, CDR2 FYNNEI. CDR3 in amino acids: CASSESGRFYGELFF. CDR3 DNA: TGTGCCAGCAGTGAGAGCGGGAGATTTTACGGGGAGCTGTTTTTT.

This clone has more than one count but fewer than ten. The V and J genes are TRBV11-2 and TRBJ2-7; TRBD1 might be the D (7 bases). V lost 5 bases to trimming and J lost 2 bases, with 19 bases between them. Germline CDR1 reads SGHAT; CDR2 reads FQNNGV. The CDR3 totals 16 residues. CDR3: CASSKIRGTAAYEQYF. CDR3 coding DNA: TGTGCCAGCAGCAAAATCCGCGGGACAGCAGCCTACGAGCAGTACTTC.

CDR3: CASSNQLAANTGELFF. The CDR3 DNA reads as TGCGCCAGCAGCAATCAGCTAGCGGCGAACACCGGGGAGCTGTTTTTT. This chain joins TRBV4-1 and TRBJ2-2, with 7 nucleotides matching TRBD2. The CDR3 length is 16 residues. V was clipped by 5 bases and J by 0 bases; unmatched bases: 6. The germline CDR1 and CDR2 sequences are MGHRA and YSYEKL.